Here is one T cell receptor (beta chain) with its context. Antigen: not known. Other DNA sequences in this sample translate to the same CDR3. 60 Vbeta and 13 Jbeta primers were used in PCR. Some clones are missing from TCRdb's copy, which holds only in-frame ones; the method was immunoSEQ multiplex PCR. The sample includes 110,000 to 150,000 clones, nearly 10% seen only once; the top ten take 1.5% to 2%. The sample comes from a study of cytomegalovirus exposure and HLA in healthy donors. V shed 5 bases and J 4 bases; nucleotides not matched to a gene: 4. Looked up from germline, CDR1 is SEHNR and CDR2 is FQNEAQ (reference sequence). The CDR3 contains 15 residues. Whole-study results and caveats: As a later analysis showed, a missense DCLRE1C variant was linked to trimming of TCR beta V- and J-genes. As a later analysis showed, several of the most significant clusters appeared to be linked to common viral pathogens. The authors assumed roughly uniform sequencing depth across donors for presence/absence analyses. Immune exposure data for these donors was limited to CMV serostatus.

Sequencing was carried out using PBMCs. The TCR sequence derives from a man between 50 and 59 years old in good health and CMV-seronegative. This chain joins TRBV7-9 and TRBJ2-1; TRBD2 matches at 11 bases. The CDR3 protein is CASSRTSGGYNEQFF. The DNA of the CDR3 is TGTGCCAGCAGCCGAACTAGCGGGGGTTACAATGAGCAGTTCTTC.